This TCR beta chain was obtained from a study of T cell responses to AZD1222 COVID-19 vaccine. Clones were read by immunoSEQ multiplex PCR, and TCRdb kept only the in-frame ones, dropping some. The table shows about 120,000 clones, with approximately 90% occurring only once. In the case of this clone: Antigen unknown.

Study observations and caveats: Spike as a whole was targeted by vaccine-associated CD4 TCRs, dominant at 160-218 and 743-854.

The sequence was collected from an adult in good health. Sequencing was performed on peripheral blood, taken on day 0 of AZD1222 vaccination.

The CDR3 protein is CASNLLAGGPSNEQFF. The CDR3 bases are TGTGCCAGTAATCTTTTAGCGGGAGGGCCTAGTAATGAGCAGTTCTTC. V and J are TRBV19 and TRBJ2-1; TRBD2 aligns across 11 bases. The CDR3 runs 16 residues. Germline-derived CDR1 and CDR2 are LNHDA and SQIVND (reference sequence). Trimming removed 7 bases from V and 7 bases from J; junction bases left unmatched: 12.